This TCR beta chain was sequenced in a study of T cell responses to AZD1222 COVID-19 vaccine. CDR1 and CDR2 from the germline V gene are SNHLY and FYNNEI. Trimming cost V 0 bases and J 14 bases; bases outside gene matches: 6. The CDR3 runs 13 residues. This clone was seen a handful of times. Using immunoSEQ multiplex PCR, the repertoire was profiled, and TCRdb retains in-frame clones only, with some absent. The data contain 150,000 or so clones, about 90% of them seen just once; the ten biggest clones take up about 5.9%. The TCR originated in an adult who received the AZD1222 COVID-19 vaccine. This rearrangement joins TRBV2 to TRBJ2-1; 8 nucleotides match TRBD2. Sequenced here: peripheral blood, sampled 28 days after the second AZD1222 dose. The CDR3 here is CASSEAQGTREFF. As DNA, the CDR3 is TGTGCCAGCAGTGAAGCGCAGGGGACTAGAGAGTTCTTC.